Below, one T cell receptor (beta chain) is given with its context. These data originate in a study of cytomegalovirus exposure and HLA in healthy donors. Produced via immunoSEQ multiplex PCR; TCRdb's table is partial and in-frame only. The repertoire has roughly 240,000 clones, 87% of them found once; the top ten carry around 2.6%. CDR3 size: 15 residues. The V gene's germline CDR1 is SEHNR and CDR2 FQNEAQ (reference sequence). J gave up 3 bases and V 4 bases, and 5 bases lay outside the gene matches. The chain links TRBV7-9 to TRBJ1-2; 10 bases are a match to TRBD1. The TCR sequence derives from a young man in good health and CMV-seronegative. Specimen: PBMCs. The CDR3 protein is CASSSTTGGDYGYTF. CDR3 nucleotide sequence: TGTGCCAGCAGCTCAACGACAGGGGGCGACTATGGCTACACCTTC.